This T cell receptor (beta chain) was identified during a study of blood T cell repertoires in COVID-19. Authors' data handling: Reference gene primer amplification gave nucleated cell count estimates. Assay: immunoSEQ multiplex PCR; the TCRdb copy retains only in-frame clones and omits some. V and J calls and clone size are copied from that table; D and trimming were computed from the DNA. The table has about 220,000 clones, approximately 83% seen once; the top ten hold about 4.6%. Unmatched junction bases numbered 5, after V lost 5 bases and J lost 7 bases. The germline V gene has CDR1 MNHEY and CDR2 SMNVEV (reference sequence). The CDR3 is 13 residues long. Participants spanned ages about 18 to 100 years and resided in fewer than 30 US areas. Participants' reported clinical history set cohort assignment. The study recruited exposed participants who had met a COVID-19 case within 2 weeks before entry.

The sequence was obtained from a woman aged 50 to 60 who had been exposed to COVID-19. This sequence joins TRBV27 and TRBJ1-5; 7 bases are a match to TRBD1. Source material: PBMCs or T cells enriched from blood (not recorded which). For the CDR3, the DNA is TGTGCCAGCAGTCCCCAGGGGGACCAGCCCCAGCATTTT. This sequence encodes CASSPQGDQPQHF.